Each of the 25 T cell receptor beta chains below was sequenced from the same sample in a study of human T cells and chemical hapten exposure. Indicated time point: patch test 1, 2 weeks after DPC sensitization. Treatment in this sample: therapeutic diphenylcyclopropenone sensitization with weekly scalp DPC. TCRdb itself ran the RACE reads through MiXCR, one entry per CDR3 protein. Among under 150,000 distinct CDR3 sequences listed, about 12% were seen once. This specimen was whole blood, taken in connection with sensitization to the hapten diphenylcyclopropenone (DPC). Receptor source: a woman between 45 and 60 years old with alopecia areata. Some clones in this sample may be carry-over from other donors' samples.

The J gene is TRBJ1-4, the V gene TRBV7-9; D gene unclear. There are 15 residues in the CDR3. V lost 3 bases and J 6 bases, leaving 14 bases between the germline ends. CDR1 and CDR2 (germline): SEHNR, FQNEAQ (reference sequence). The CDR3 protein is CASSFLVAADEKLFF. CDR3 nucleotide sequence: TGTGCCAGCAGCTTTCTGGTCGCCGCGGATGAAAAACTGTTTTTT.

This clonotype showed up many times. V usage is TRBV11-2 and J usage is TRBJ1-3; possibly TRBD1 for D (6 bases). CDR3 length: 15 amino acids. CDR1 is SGHAT and CDR2 is FQNNGV in the germline V gene. Trimming removed 5 bases from V and 0 bases from J, with 11 bases in between. CDR3 coding DNA: TGTGCCAGCAGCCTACAGGGCAACTCTGGAAACACCATATATTTT. Translated, it gives CASSLQGNSGNTIYF.

This chain links TRBV20-1 with TRBJ2-7; weak D call: TRBD1 (5 bases). Germline V gene sequence: CDR1 DFQATT, CDR2 SNEGSKA (reference sequence). The CDR3 is made up of 14 amino acids. The ends were cut back, 3 bases at V and 3 bases at J, with 15 bases in the middle. The CDR3 sequence is CSASRQISIYEQYF. The DNA for the CDR3 is TGCAGTGCTAGTAGACAGATTTCGATCTACGAGCAGTACTTC.

This sequence joins TRBV28 and TRBJ2-3; D unresolved. The ends were cut back, 6 bases at V and 9 bases at J, with 10 bases in the middle. Germline assignment: CDR1 MDHEN and CDR2 SYDVKM. The CDR3 loop spans 11 amino acids. The CDR3 loop is CASSSDLTQYF. In nucleotides, the CDR3 is TGTGCCAGCAGCAGTGACCTGACGCAGTATTTT. Full variable domain (rest looked up from reference TRBV28 and TRBJ2-3): DVKVTQSSRYLVKRTGEKVFLECVQDMDHENMFWYRQDPGLGLRLIYFSYDVKMKEKGDIPEGYSVSREKKERFSLILESASTNQTSMYLCASSSDLTQYFGPGTRLTVL.

Concerning this clonotype: A much larger clone differs by one base, so this may be a read error. The chain joins TRBV5-1 to TRBJ2-7; D gene uncertain. This CDR3 is 12 amino acids long. Germline CDR1 is SGHRS and CDR2 is YFSETQ. The CDR3 region is CSSSSGEYEQYF. As DNA, the CDR3 is TGCTCCAGCAGCTCCGGCGAGTACGAGCAGTACTTC.

This clonotype was counted ten times or more. The chain couples TRBV6-2 or TRBV6-3 to TRBJ2-1; D not resolved. V lost 4 bases, J lost 7 bases, and 5 bases lay in between. The CDR3 has 11 residues. From germline, CDR1 is MNHEY and CDR2 SVGEGT. The CDR3: CASSWGNEQFF. CDR3 DNA: TGTGCCAGCAGTTGGGGAAATGAGCAGTTCTTC.

This clonotype appeared many times. The CDR3 nucleotides are TGTGCCAGCAGCATCTCCTCCACAGGGGCGCTAAACACCATATATTTT. Protein product: CASSISSTGALNTIYF. The rearrangement joins TRBV11-2 to TRBJ1-3; 7 bases fit TRBD1. With V trimmed by 5 bases and J by 6 bases, 13 bases remained unmatched. CDR3 size: 16 residues. Germline CDR1 SGHAT, CDR2 FQNNGV.

The chain has TRBV6-5 and TRBJ2-4, with no clear D. CDR3 length equals 13 residues. Trimming took 5 bases from V and 2 from J, leaving 7 bases between them. The germline V gene has CDR1 MNHEY and CDR2 SVGAGI. CDR3 nucleotide sequence: TGTGCCAGCAGTGAAGGGCCCAAAAACATTCAGTACTTC. As protein: CASSEGPKNIQYF.

This clonotype was observed at least ten times. The chain has TRBV12-3 or TRBV12-4 and TRBJ2-3; 9 bases are shared with TRBD2. V dropped 3 bases and J dropped 2; count of bases not matched to a gene: 3. The CDR3 consists of 15 residues. The CDR3 loop is CASSLGLANTDTQYF. CDR3 nucleotide sequence: TGTGCCAGCAGTTTGGGACTAGCTAACACAGATACGCAGTATTTT.

This clonotype has a handful of counts. The chain joins TRBV28 to TRBJ1-6; tentatively, D is TRBD1 (5 bases). The V gene lost 8 bases and the J gene lost 10 bases, with 18 bases spanning the gap. CDR3 size: 14 residues. The germline CDR1 and CDR2 sequences are MDHEN and SYDVKM. The CDR3: CASGVSGSGSPLHF. The CDR3 coding sequence is TGTGCCAGCGGGGTCTCAGGGTCGGGATCACCCCTCCACTTT.

This clonotype was counted a few times. The chain carries TRBV10-3 and TRBJ2-7; TRBD2 is a possible D gene (5 bases). The V end lost 6 bases, the J end lost 2 bases, and 20 bases lay between the germline ends. The CDR3 loop spans 16 amino acids. Germline CDR1 is ENHRY and CDR2 is SYGVKD. CDR3 region: CAISDFTAAKTYEQYF. DNA of the CDR3: TGTGCCATCAGCGATTTTACAGCGGCAAAAACCTACGAGCAGTACTTC.

This clonotype was observed a few times. The J gene is TRBJ2-5, the V gene TRBV5-4; 8 positions agree with TRBD2. The CDR3 spans 17 residues. V gave up 5 bases and J gave up 2 bases; unmatched junction bases: 14. The germline V gene encodes CDR1 SGHNT and CDR2 YYREEE (reference sequence). CDR3 sequence (DNA): TGTGCCAGCAGTTTCCCGATTAGCGGGATGGGGCAAGAGACCCAGTACTTC. This translates into CASSFPISGMGQETQYF.

The chain has TRBV20-1 and TRBJ2-3; maybe TRBD1 (6 bases). The CDR3 sequence is 16 residues long. Trimming removed 1 base at V and 5 bases at J, with 19 bases between. Germline CDR1 reads DFQATT; CDR2 reads SNEGSKA (reference sequence). DNA of the CDR3: TGCAGTGCTAGAGTACGAGGGGCAGGGGCGGGAGATACGCAGTATTTT. It translates to CSARVRGAGAGDTQYF.

The V call is TRBV24-1, the J call TRBJ1-2, with no clear D. The CDR3 length is 16 residues. Germline CDR1 reads KGHDR; CDR2 reads SFDVKD. V was clipped by 0 bases and J by 0 bases, with 10 bases between them. CDR3 nucleotide sequence: TGTGCCACCAGTGATTTGCCATCGAAGGCTAACTATGGCTACACCTTC. It is translated as CATSDLPSKANYGYTF.

The chain is built from TRBV29-1 and TRBJ2-1; TRBD1 agrees at 7 bases. The CDR3 consists of 12 residues. The ends lost 7 bases at V and 5 bases at J; junction bases unmatched: 5. Germline loops: CDR1 SQVTM, CDR2 ANQGSEA. This chain's CDR3 is CSGGQGDNEQFF. The CDR3 DNA reads TGCAGCGGCGGGCAGGGGGACAATGAGCAGTTCTTC.

There are a few counts of this clonotype. The chain couples TRBV19 to TRBJ1-5; D not certain. From germline, CDR1 is LNHDA and CDR2 SQIVND (reference sequence). The CDR3 extends over 15 amino acids. V was cut by 6 bases and J by 0 bases, with 12 bases left in between. The DNA for the CDR3 is TGTGCCAGTAGAAATTCGCGGACTAGCAATCAGCCCCAGCATTTT. It specifies CASRNSRTSNQPQHF.

V gene TRBV7-6 combines with J gene TRBJ1-3; D possibly corresponds to TRBD1 (6 bases). V lost 2 bases, J lost 4 bases, and 15 bases lay in between. This CDR3 is 16 amino acids long. CDR1 is SGHVS, CDR2 FNYEAQ, per germline. CDR3 bases: TGTGCCAGCAGCTTATCGGTCGGGGGCACGGGAAACACCATATATTTT. Protein: CASSLSVGGTGNTIYF.

The V and J genes are TRBV5-1 and TRBJ1-1; D gene unclear. V shed 5 bases and J shed 1 base, with 18 bases lying between them. The V gene's germline CDR1 is SGHRS and CDR2 YFSETQ. The CDR3 has 16 amino acids. This chain's CDR3 is CASSSEGGLRNTEAFF. The CDR3 coding sequence is TGCGCCAGCAGTTCCGAGGGAGGTCTGAGGAACACTGAAGCTTTCTTT.

This clonotype was observed at least ten times. The V and J genes are TRBV6-5 and TRBJ2-7; 9 nucleotides align to TRBD1. There are 17 residues in the CDR3. Germline CDR1 is MNHEY and CDR2 is SVGAGI. V shed 1 base, J shed 3 bases, and the junction held 10 bases outside the gene matches. The CDR3 DNA follows: TGTGCCAGCAGTTACTTTAGTCCGGGACAGGGCCACTACGAGCAGTACTTC. This translates into CASSYFSPGQGHYEQYF.

This clonotype turned up a few times. The chain is built from TRBV7-2 and TRBJ2-4; possible D gene TRBD2, 6 bases. CDR3 length equals 14 residues. Trimming took off 1 base at V and 6 bases at J, with 10 bases between the two ends. CDR1 and CDR2 from the germline V gene are SGHTA and FQGNSA. Written as DNA, the CDR3 is TGTGCCAGCAGCTTAGATCCGGGAGCAAACATTCAGTACTTC. Translated: CASSLDPGANIQYF.

This clonotype came up many times. The genes are TRBV6-1 and TRBJ2-7, with D possibly matching TRBD2 (6 bases). V shed 4 bases and J shed 4 bases, with 14 bases lying between them. The CDR3 length is 14 residues. Germline V lookup: CDR1 MNHNS, CDR2 SASEGT. The CDR3 spells CASSAEPGLYEQYF. CDR3 sequence (DNA): TGTGCCAGCAGTGCCGAACCGGGACTGTACGAGCAGTACTTC.

The rearrangement uses TRBV14 and TRBJ2-2; D call uncertain. The CDR3 is 18 amino acids. The V end was cut by 1 base, the J end by 2 bases, with 17 bases between. Germline CDR1 is SGHDN and CDR2 is FVKESK. Here the CDR3 reads CASSQGVERGRNTGELFF. The CDR3 DNA sequence: TGTGCCAGCAGCCAAGGAGTGGAGAGAGGACGTAACACCGGGGAGCTGTTTTTT.

This clonotype has a handful of counts. The chain uses TRBV2 and TRBJ2-2; 8 bases align to TRBD1. J lost 5 bases, V lost 5 bases, and 4 bases had no gene match. Germline V CDR1 and CDR2: SNHLY, FYNNEI. CDR3 length equals 14 residues. The chain's CDR3 is CASSINRGTGELFF. The CDR3, as DNA: TGTGCCAGCAGTATTAACAGGGGGACCGGGGAGCTGTTTTTT.

This chain uses TRBV28 with TRBJ2-2; 8 positions agree with TRBD1. CDR1 and CDR2 (germline): MDHEN, SYDVKM. The CDR3 runs to 12 residues. V trimming: 7 bases; J trimming: 10 bases; junction bases outside the gene matches: 5. The CDR3 bases are TGTGCCAGCACCTCACAGGGGGAGGAGCTGTTTTTT. Protein: CASTSQGEELFF.

The chain is built from TRBV10-2 and TRBJ2-3; no clear D gene. This CDR3 region has 14 residues. Trimming removed 11 bases at V and 3 bases at J, with 18 bases between. Germline lookup yields CDR1 WSHSY and CDR2 SAAADI. The CDR3: CAARMGEITDTQYF. As DNA, the CDR3 is TGCGCCGCTCGAATGGGTGAAATAACAGATACGCAGTATTTT.